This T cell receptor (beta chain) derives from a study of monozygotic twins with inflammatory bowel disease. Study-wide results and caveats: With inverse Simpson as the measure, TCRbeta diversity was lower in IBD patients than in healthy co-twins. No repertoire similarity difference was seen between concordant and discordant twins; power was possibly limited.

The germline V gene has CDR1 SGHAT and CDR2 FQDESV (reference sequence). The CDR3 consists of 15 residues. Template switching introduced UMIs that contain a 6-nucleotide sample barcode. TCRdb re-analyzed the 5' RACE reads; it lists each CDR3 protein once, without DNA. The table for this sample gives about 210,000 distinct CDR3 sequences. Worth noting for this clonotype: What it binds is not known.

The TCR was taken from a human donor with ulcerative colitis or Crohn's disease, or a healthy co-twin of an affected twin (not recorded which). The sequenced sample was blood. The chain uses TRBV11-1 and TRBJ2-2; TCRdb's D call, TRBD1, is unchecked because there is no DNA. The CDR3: CASSLTGTATGELFF.